This T cell receptor beta chain was observed in a study of post-analysis software for immune sequencing data. About the research overall: Recorded disease courses covered relapsing-remitting, secondary progressive and progressive-relapsing multiple sclerosis. Some patients had no subtype annotation.

Germline V gene lookup returns CDR1 MNHEY and CDR2 SVGAGI. The CDR3 is 16 residues long. Between the trimmed V and J ends, which lost 0 bases and 4 bases, there was a span of 13 bases. Overall study findings and caveats: In multiple sclerosis, normalized Chao1 diversity was significantly below that of controls. Patients had higher frequencies than controls of roughly 5 TRBV segments, including TRBV5-6, TRBV5-1 and TRBV20-1. Samples sharing a preparation batch grouped tightly together when assessed by F measure.

A remark on this clonotype: What it binds is not known.

Included in the TCR beta cDNA libraries were unique molecular identifiers. TCRdb reprocessed the PCR reads via MiXCR and lists one record per CDR3 protein. The table records about 260,000 distinct CDR3 sequences, 36% of them present only once. The chain couples TRBV6-5 to TRBJ2-1; maybe TRBD1 (5 bases). The sequenced sample consisted of blood. The receptor was derived from a girl aged 5 to 17 with multiple sclerosis. CDR3 in amino acids: CASSYSQGGPYNEQFF. For the CDR3, the DNA is TGTGCCAGCAGTTACTCTCAGGGTGGACCATACAATGAGCAGTTCTTC.